The clone carrying this TCR beta chain has only a few counts. Its antigen remains unknown. The record originates from a study of CD8 T cells in ankylosing spondylitis. Study-level findings and limits: Clones that were linked to disease were CD8+ and were relatively rare in peripheral blood. Ankylosing spondylitis blood seemed to carry a telltale TCR beta motif made of under ten highly homologous variants. A number of the motif variants had already been described in reactive arthritis synovial fluid and blood. Clones tied to disease were said to be significantly enriched in matched ankylosing spondylitis synovial fluid.

Quantitative barcoded 5'-RACE was used to prepare TCR beta libraries. TCRdb re-called the 5' RACE reads through MiXCR, storing one row per CDR3 protein. The sample includes a few hundred thousand distinct CDR3 sequences, around 22% of them seen just once. Deletions cut 6 bases from V and 0 bases from J, with 12 bases between. This CDR3 comprises 14 residues. The germline V gene has CDR1 MDHEN and CDR2 SYDVKM. V usage is TRBV28 and J usage is TRBJ2-7, with TRBD1 as a possible D gene (6 bases). The source of this sequence is a male donor with ankylosing spondylitis. The sequenced sample was blood, either unsorted or a sorted T cell fraction (not recorded which). The CDR3 reads CASSPGTRSYEQYF. The CDR3 bases are TGTGCCAGCAGCCCAGGGACACGCTCCTACGAGCAGTACTTC.